These 32 T cell receptor beta chains came from one sample sequenced in a study of blood T cell repertoires in COVID-19. Libraries were prepared by immunoSEQ multiplex PCR; TCRdb keeps only in-frame clonotypes and omits some of them. The profile shows more than 65,000 clones, roughly 85% of them singletons. Specimen: peripheral blood. These TCRs come from an elderly man with acute or convalescent COVID-19.

This chain uses TRBV28 with TRBJ2-2; the match to TRBD2 covers 11 bases. CDR1 and CDR2 (germline): MDHEN, SYDVKM. This CDR3 has 16 amino acids. V shed 6 bases and J 4 bases; nucleotides not matched to a gene: 7. Here the CDR3 DNA reads TGTGCCAGCAGGTCTACTAGCGGGGGACCCACCGGGGAGCTGTTTTTT. This sequence encodes CASRSTSGGPTGELFF.

The J gene is TRBJ1-3, the V gene TRBV7-2; 10 bases line up with TRBD1. Trimming cost V 4 bases and J 0 bases; bases outside gene matches: 12. This CDR3 region has 19 residues. The germline V gene has CDR1 SGHTA and CDR2 FQGNSA. The CDR3 reads CASSYSGTGVIGSGNTIYF. CDR3 bases: TGTGCCAGCAGCTACTCCGGGACAGGGGTTATAGGCTCTGGAAACACCATATATTTT.

The V call is TRBV5-8, the J call TRBJ2-1; 10 nucleotides align to TRBD2. V shed 4 bases, J shed 6 bases, and the junction held 10 bases outside the gene matches. The germline gives CDR1 SGHTS, CDR2 YDEGEE. This CDR3 spans 16 amino acids. CDR3 loop: CASSRTSGKSGNEQFF. CDR3 sequence (DNA): TGTGCCAGCAGCCGGACTAGCGGCAAAAGTGGCAATGAGCAGTTCTTC.

V and J are TRBV5-1 and TRBJ2-1, with unresolved D. V lost 0 bases, J lost 5 bases, and 6 bases lay in between. Germline CDR1 is SGHRS and CDR2 is YFSETQ. The CDR3 sequence is 13 residues long. The CDR3 here is CASSLGRDNEQFF. The DNA of the CDR3 is TGCGCCAGCAGCTTGGGCCGAGACAATGAGCAGTTCTTC. The whole variable domain, filled in from reference TRBV5-1 and TRBJ2-1, reads KAGVTQTPRYLIKTRGQQVTLSCSPISGHRSVSWYQQTPGQGLQFLFEYFSETQRNKGNFPGRFSGRQFSNSRSEMNVSTLELGDSALYLCASSLGRDNEQFFGPGTRLTVL.

The chain combines TRBV28 with TRBJ2-7; D gene unclear. The CDR3 totals 14 residues. Germline V lookup: CDR1 MDHEN, CDR2 SYDVKM. V was cut by 5 bases and J by 2 bases, with 13 bases left in between. Written as DNA, the CDR3 is TGTGCCAGCAGTCGAACCCCCGGAGCCTACGAGCAGTACTTC. Translation gives CASSRTPGAYEQYF.

The chain carries TRBV20-1 and TRBJ2-1; TRBD2 matches 14 bases. CDR1 is DFQATT and CDR2 is SNEGSKA in the germline V gene (reference sequence). Trimming took 3 bases from V and 7 from J; bases not matched to a gene: 8. The CDR3 length is 16 residues. The CDR3 is CSASRPGTSGSNEQFF. The CDR3 DNA reads TGCAGTGCTAGTCGGCCGGGGACTAGCGGGAGTAATGAGCAGTTCTTC.

Concerning this clone itself: This CDR3 is also generated by other DNA sequences in the sample. The chain employs TRBV10-3 and TRBJ2-7; 9 bases agree with TRBD1. This CDR3 has 13 residues. The V gene end was trimmed by 6 bases and the J gene end by 5 bases; junction bases not matched to a gene: 5. Germline-derived CDR1 and CDR2 are ENHRY and SYGVKD. DNA of the CDR3: TGTGCCATCAGCCGGGACAGGGTGAACGAGCAGTACTTC. Translating gives CAISRDRVNEQYF.

J is TRBJ1-1 and V is TRBV14; 9 bases align to TRBD1. This CDR3 region has 17 residues. The V gene's germline CDR1 is SGHDN and CDR2 FVKESK. With 0 bases clipped from V and 2 bases from J, the junction kept 7 bases outside the gene matches. The CDR3 DNA is TGTGCCAGCAGCCAAGATCGAGGGACAGGGATTAACACTGAAGCTTTCTTT. This codes for CASSQDRGTGINTEAFF.

This clone was seen only once. The genes are TRBV19 and TRBJ2-2; D may be TRBD2 (5 bases). Trimming pared 7 bases from V and 7 bases from J, leaving 16 bases between. The CDR3 totals 14 residues. Germline values: CDR1 LNHDA, CDR2 SQIVND (reference sequence). The CDR3 reads CASTQNPGIGELFF. CDR3 nucleotides: TGTGCCAGTACCCAGAATCCGGGGATCGGGGAGCTGTTTTTT.

The rearrangement links TRBV6-4 to TRBJ1-1; 8 positions match TRBD1. V dropped 0 bases and J dropped 4; count of bases not matched to a gene: 4. Germline CDR1 and CDR2: MRHNA and SNTAGT. This CDR3 comprises 15 residues. DNA for the CDR3: TGTGCCAGCAGTGACTCTCCAGGGGGCTTCACTGAAGCTTTCTTT. It yields the protein CASSDSPGGFTEAFF.

The table lists this clone with a count of one. The chain carries TRBV5-1 and TRBJ2-6, with D tentatively TRBD1 (6 bases). The germline V gene has CDR1 SGHRS and CDR2 YFSETQ. V was clipped by 1 base and J by 2 bases, with 10 bases between them. This CDR3 region has 16 residues. DNA of the CDR3: TGCGCCAGCAGCTTGTCAGGGGCTGCTGGGGCCAACGTCCTGACTTTC. Its protein is CASSLSGAAGANVLTF.

The rearrangement uses TRBV20-1 and TRBJ2-1; no reliable D call. Germline values: CDR1 DFQATT, CDR2 SNEGSKA (reference sequence). V shed 3 bases and J shed 10 bases, with 7 bases lying between them. CDR3 length equals 10 residues. The DNA for the CDR3 is TGCAGTGCTAGTAGCAGGGAGCAGTTCTTC. Translated: CSASSREQFF.

The V and J genes are TRBV19 and TRBJ2-1; 8 positions match TRBD1. Germline CDR1 is LNHDA and CDR2 is SQIVND (reference sequence). The trim removed 5 bases at V and 13 bases at J, leaving 10 bases unmatched. This CDR3 spans 13 amino acids. CDR3 residues: CASSVPGQGKQFF. CDR3 DNA sequence: TGTGCCAGTAGTGTGCCCGGACAGGGAAAACAGTTCTTC.

The chain employs TRBV6-5 and TRBJ1-1; TRBD1 matches at 9 bases. CDR3 length: 15 amino acids. Germline CDR1 is MNHEY and CDR2 is SVGAGI. V was clipped by 6 bases and J by 3 bases; unmatched bases: 8. The CDR3 sequence: CASRTGGALDTEAFF. In nucleotides, the CDR3 is TGTGCCAGCAGAACAGGGGGCGCGTTGGACACTGAAGCTTTCTTT.

The chain is built from TRBV5-1 and TRBJ1-1; a weak D match, TRBD1 (5 bases). V was clipped by 4 bases and J by 3 bases, with 13 bases between them. The CDR3 length is 14 residues. From germline, CDR1 is SGHRS and CDR2 YFSETQ. As DNA, the CDR3 is TGCGCCAGCAGCCCTAGATGGGGGGACACTGAAGCTTTCTTT. As protein: CASSPRWGDTEAFF.

This clone was seen only once. This rearrangement joins TRBV14 to TRBJ2-7, with D perhaps matching TRBD2 (6 bases). The CDR3 has 14 residues. V lost 0 bases, J lost 3 bases, and 9 bases lay in between. The germline V gene encodes CDR1 SGHDN and CDR2 FVKESK. DNA for the CDR3: TGTGCCAGCAGCCAAGATCGGGGACTCTACGAGCAGTACTTC. Amino acid sequence: CASSQDRGLYEQYF.

The chain employs TRBV19 and TRBJ2-3, with TRBD1 identical over 9 bases. With 6 bases clipped from V and 4 bases from J, the junction kept 11 bases outside the gene matches. The CDR3 consists of 16 residues. CDR1 and CDR2 (germline): LNHDA, SQIVND (reference sequence). CDR3 DNA sequence: TGTGCCAGTAGCTTTTTTCCGGGACAGGGAGCAGATACGCAGTATTTT. Protein: CASSFFPGQGADTQYF.

The rearrangement joins TRBV6-5 to TRBJ2-1, with a weak D call TRBD2 (6 bases). Germline loops: CDR1 MNHEY, CDR2 SVGAGI. V dropped 6 bases and J dropped 7 bases, with 13 bases sitting between them. The CDR3 is 13 residues long. The CDR3 loop is CASRNLGGNEQFF. The CDR3 DNA follows: TGTGCCAGCAGAAACCTTGGGGGGAATGAGCAGTTCTTC.

This chain connects TRBV28 to TRBJ2-3, with 9 bases identical to TRBD2. CDR1 and CDR2 (germline): MDHEN, SYDVKM. There are 14 residues in the CDR3. With V trimmed by 7 bases and J by 2 bases, 4 bases remained unmatched. The DNA of the CDR3 is TGTGCCAGCATGCGGGGGGGTCCCACAGATACGCAGTATTTT. As protein: CASMRGGPTDTQYF.

This clone appeared once. The J gene is TRBJ2-3, the V gene TRBV3-1 (or the pseudogene TRBV3-2); D might be TRBD1 (5 bases). V dropped 1 base and J dropped 2 bases, with 10 bases sitting between them. The length of the CDR3 is 15 residues. CDR1 and CDR2 (germline): LGHDT, YNNKEL (reference sequence). The CDR3 nucleotides read TGTGCCAGCAGCCAAGTGTCAGGGATCACAGATACGCAGTATTTT. Translation gives CASSQVSGITDTQYF.

In its sample, this clone was seen a few times. The chain carries TRBV24-1 and TRBJ2-7; TRBD2 aligns across 15 bases. Germline V gives CDR1 KGHDR, CDR2 SFDVKD. This CDR3 is 16 amino acids long. V gave up 4 bases and J gave up 4 bases; unmatched junction bases: 4. CDR3: CATSDPGLAGGYEQYF. The CDR3 DNA sequence: TGTGCCACCAGTGACCCGGGACTAGCGGGGGGATACGAGCAGTACTTC.

This clone was detected once. The chain carries TRBV7-8 and TRBJ2-1, with 8 bases matching TRBD1. This CDR3 is built from 15 residues. Germline values: CDR1 SGHVS, CDR2 FQNEAQ. V shed 4 bases and J 4 bases; nucleotides not matched to a gene: 6. The CDR3 region is CASSSDRDFYNEQFF. The CDR3 nucleotides are TGTGCCAGCAGCTCGGACAGGGATTTTTACAATGAGCAGTTCTTC.

The CDR3 reads CASSSPKGQHYGNTIYF. The CDR3 nucleotides read TGTGCCAGCAGCTCACCCAAGGGACAGCACTACGGAAACACCATATATTTT. The rearrangement joins TRBV7-2 to TRBJ1-3, with 7 bases matching TRBD1. Germline assignment: CDR1 SGHTA and CDR2 FQGNSA. V was clipped by 4 bases and J by 4 bases; unmatched bases: 13. There are 17 residues in the CDR3. Together with reference TRBV7-2 and TRBJ1-3, the CDR3 gives the full variable domain: GAGVSQSPSNKVTEKGKDVELRCDPISGHTALYWYRQSLGQGLEFLIYFQGNSAPDKSGLPSDRFSAERTGGSVSTLTIQRTQQEDSAVYLCASSSPKGQHYGNTIYFGEGSWLTVV.

The table lists this clone with a few counts. The chain couples TRBV5-6 to TRBJ2-3, with 8 bases aligning to TRBD1. After removal of 3 bases from V and 11 bases from J, the junction contained 8 bases not matched to a gene. Germline loops: CDR1 SGHDT, CDR2 YYEEEE. The CDR3 spans 13 residues. CDR3 DNA: TGTGCCAGCAGCTATGGACAGGGTGGATTGCAGTATTTT. This encodes CASSYGQGGLQYF.

This clone was picked up a small number of times. This sequence joins TRBV29-1 and TRBJ2-1; TRBD2 is a possible D gene (6 bases). This CDR3 comprises 11 residues. The V gene lost 6 bases and the J gene lost 9 bases, with 12 bases spanning the gap. The germline V gene has CDR1 SQVTM and CDR2 ANQGSEA. CDR3 sequence reads: CSVQDGSEQFF. The CDR3 region has the DNA TGCAGCGTCCAGGACGGGAGTGAGCAGTTCTTC.

This clone showed up just a few times. The genes are TRBV6-6 and TRBJ1-1; possibly TRBD1 for D (6 bases). The CDR3 covers 17 residues. Germline V CDR1 and CDR2: MNHNY, SVGAGI (reference sequence). Between the trimmed V and J ends, which lost 5 bases and 0 bases, there was a span of 19 bases. CDR3 region: CASSPPSGDGMNTEAFF. DNA of the CDR3: TGTGCCAGCAGTCCCCCGTCAGGGGACGGCATGAACACTGAAGCTTTCTTT.

This CDR3 reads CASSVFPGTGSGNTIYF. The CDR3 DNA reads TGTGCCAGCAGTGTATTCCCGGGGACAGGGTCTGGAAACACCATATATTTT. The rearrangement uses TRBV28 and TRBJ1-3; 9 bases are shared with TRBD1. The V gene end was trimmed by 5 bases and the J gene end by 1 base; junction bases not matched to a gene: 9. The CDR3 totals 17 residues. Germline V gives CDR1 MDHEN, CDR2 SYDVKM.

V gene TRBV5-1 combines with J gene TRBJ1-6; 8 bases map to TRBD1. Unmatched junction bases numbered 12, after V lost 2 bases and J lost 8 bases. The CDR3 is 17 amino acids. Germline-derived CDR1 and CDR2 are SGHRS and YFSETQ. CDR3 region: CASSFTGQEGSHSPLHF. Here the CDR3 DNA reads TGCGCCAGCAGCTTCACGGGACAGGAAGGGAGCCATTCACCCCTCCACTTT.

The genes are TRBV4-1 and TRBJ1-3, with 8 bases that match TRBD1. The CDR3 sequence is 17 residues long. Germline loops: CDR1 MGHRA, CDR2 YSYEKL. Germline trimming cut 4 bases from V and 0 bases from J; bases unmatched to any gene: 8. CDR3 in DNA: TGCGCCAGCAGCCCTGGACAGGGTTTCCTCTCTGGAAACACCATATATTTT. Its translation is CASSPGQGFLSGNTIYF.

The rearrangement links TRBV9 to TRBJ2-3; 13 positions agree with TRBD2. V lost 2 bases, J lost 2 bases, and 2 bases stayed unmatched. The germline gives CDR1 SGDLS, CDR2 YYNGEE. The CDR3 totals 16 residues. Here the CDR3 reads CASSVGTSGATDTQYF. The CDR3, as DNA: TGTGCCAGCAGCGTGGGGACTAGCGGGGCCACAGATACGCAGTATTTT.

The rearrangement links TRBV5-1 to TRBJ2-1, with 10 bases lining up with TRBD1. CDR1 and CDR2 from the germline V gene are SGHRS and YFSETQ. The CDR3 is 17 amino acids. The J segment lost 6 bases and the V segment lost 0 bases, leaving 9 bases of the junction unmatched. CDR3 sequence: CASSLAYGGTGVNEQFF. The CDR3 nucleotides are TGCGCCAGCAGCTTGGCCTACGGTGGGACAGGGGTCAATGAGCAGTTCTTC.

This clone has a handful of counts. The chain couples TRBV6-2 or TRBV6-3 to TRBJ2-1; 10 bases are a match to TRBD2. The CDR3 runs 16 residues. Trimming cost V 2 bases and J 9 bases; bases outside gene matches: 10. CDR1 and CDR2 from the germline V gene are MNHEY and SVGEGT. Written as DNA, the CDR3 is TGTGCCAGCAGTTACGTCCAGCGGGGGGGCCAGGGTGAGCAGTTCTTC. It translates to CASSYVQRGGQGEQFF.